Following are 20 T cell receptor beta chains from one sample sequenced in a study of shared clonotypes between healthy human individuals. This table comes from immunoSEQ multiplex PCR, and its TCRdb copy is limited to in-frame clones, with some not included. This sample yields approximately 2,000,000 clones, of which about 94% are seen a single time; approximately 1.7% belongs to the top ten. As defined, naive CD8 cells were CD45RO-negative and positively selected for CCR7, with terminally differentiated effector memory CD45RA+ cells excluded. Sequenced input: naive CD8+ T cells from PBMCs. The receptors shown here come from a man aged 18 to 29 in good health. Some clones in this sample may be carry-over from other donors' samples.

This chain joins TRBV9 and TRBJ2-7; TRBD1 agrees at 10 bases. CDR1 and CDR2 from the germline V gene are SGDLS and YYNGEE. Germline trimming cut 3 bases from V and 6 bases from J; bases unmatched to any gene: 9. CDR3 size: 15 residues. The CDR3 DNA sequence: TGTGCCAGCAGCGCCTGGGACAGGGGTTTAGGCGAGCAGTACTTC. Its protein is CASSAWDRGLGEQYF.

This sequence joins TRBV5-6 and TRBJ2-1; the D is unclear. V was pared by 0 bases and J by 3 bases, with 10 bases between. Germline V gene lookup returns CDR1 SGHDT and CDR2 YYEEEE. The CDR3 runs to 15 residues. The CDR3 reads CASSLGQPYYNEQFF. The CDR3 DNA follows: TGTGCCAGCAGCTTGGGGCAGCCCTACTACAATGAGCAGTTCTTC.

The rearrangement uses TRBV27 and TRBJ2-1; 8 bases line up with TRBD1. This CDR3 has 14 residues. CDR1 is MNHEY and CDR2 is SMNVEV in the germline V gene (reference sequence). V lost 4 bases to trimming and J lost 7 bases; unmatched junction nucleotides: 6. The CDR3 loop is CASSYGQGANEQFF. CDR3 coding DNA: TGTGCCAGCAGTTACGGCCAGGGGGCGAATGAGCAGTTCTTC.

This CDR3 is CASSFLQREAFGSTDTQYF. The DNA for the CDR3 is TGTGCCAGCAGTTTTCTTCAGCGGGAGGCTTTCGGTAGCACAGATACGCAGTATTTT. V usage is TRBV27 and J usage is TRBJ2-3, with TRBD2 matching over 9 bases. Germline CDR1 reads MNHEY; CDR2 reads SMNVEV (reference sequence). The CDR3 consists of 19 residues. J gave up 0 bases and V 3 bases, and 13 bases lay outside the gene matches.

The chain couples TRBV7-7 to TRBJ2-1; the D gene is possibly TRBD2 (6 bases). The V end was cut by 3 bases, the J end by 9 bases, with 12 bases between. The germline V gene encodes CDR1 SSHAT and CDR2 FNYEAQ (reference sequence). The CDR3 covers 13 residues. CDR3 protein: CASSFSDGGEQFF. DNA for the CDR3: TGTGCCAGCAGCTTCTCGGACGGGGGTGAGCAGTTCTTC.

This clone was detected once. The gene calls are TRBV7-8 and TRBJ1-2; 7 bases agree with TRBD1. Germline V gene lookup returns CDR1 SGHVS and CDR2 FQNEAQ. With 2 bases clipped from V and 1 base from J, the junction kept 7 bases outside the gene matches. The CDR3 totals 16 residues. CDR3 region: CASSLYGTVLNYGYTF. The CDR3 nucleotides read TGTGCCAGCAGCTTATACGGGACAGTCCTTAACTATGGCTACACCTTC.

CDR3 residues: CASSPIQGLSGNTIYF. The CDR3, as DNA: TGTGCCAGCAGTCCAATCCAGGGACTCTCTGGAAACACCATATATTTT. The gene calls are TRBV28 and TRBJ1-3; TRBD1 might be the D (5 bases). Trimming removed 5 bases at V and 0 bases at J, with 14 bases between. Germline CDR1 and CDR2: MDHEN and SYDVKM. The length of the CDR3 is 16 residues.

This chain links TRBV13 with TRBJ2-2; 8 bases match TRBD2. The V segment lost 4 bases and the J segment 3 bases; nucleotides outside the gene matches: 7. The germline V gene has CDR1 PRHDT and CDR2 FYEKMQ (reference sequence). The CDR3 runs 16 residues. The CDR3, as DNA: TGTGCCAGCAGCTATGGACTAGCTGACCACACCGGGGAGCTGTTTTTT. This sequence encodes CASSYGLADHTGELFF.

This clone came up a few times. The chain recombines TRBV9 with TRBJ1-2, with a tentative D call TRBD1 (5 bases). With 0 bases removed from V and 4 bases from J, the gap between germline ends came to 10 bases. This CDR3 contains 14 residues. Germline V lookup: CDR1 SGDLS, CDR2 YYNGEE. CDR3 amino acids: CASSVVDRFYGYTF. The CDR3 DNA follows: TGTGCCAGCAGCGTAGTTGACAGATTCTATGGCTACACCTTC. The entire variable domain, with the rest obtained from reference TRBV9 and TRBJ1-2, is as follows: DSGVTQTPKHLITATGQRVTLRCSPRSGDLSVYWYQQSLDQGLQFLIQYYNGEERAKGNILERFSAQQFPDLHSELNLSSLELGDSALYFCASSVVDRFYGYTFGSGTRLTVV.

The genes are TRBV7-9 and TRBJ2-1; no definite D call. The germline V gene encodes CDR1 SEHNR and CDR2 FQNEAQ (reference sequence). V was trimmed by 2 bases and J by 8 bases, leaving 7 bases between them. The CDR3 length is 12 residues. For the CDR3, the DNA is TGTGCCAGCAGCTTATACTTGGATGAGCAGTTCTTC. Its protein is CASSLYLDEQFF.

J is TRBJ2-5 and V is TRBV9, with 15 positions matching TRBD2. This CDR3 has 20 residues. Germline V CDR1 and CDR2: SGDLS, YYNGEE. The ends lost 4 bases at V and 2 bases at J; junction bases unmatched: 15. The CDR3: CASSPNPGLAGGARQETQYF. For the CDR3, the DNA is TGTGCCAGCAGCCCAAACCCAGGACTAGCGGGAGGGGCCCGGCAAGAGACCCAGTACTTC. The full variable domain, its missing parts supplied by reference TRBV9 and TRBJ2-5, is DSGVTQTPKHLITATGQRVTLRCSPRSGDLSVYWYQQSLDQGLQFLIQYYNGEERAKGNILERFSAQQFPDLHSELNLSSLELGDSALYFCASSPNPGLAGGARQETQYFGPGTRLLVL.

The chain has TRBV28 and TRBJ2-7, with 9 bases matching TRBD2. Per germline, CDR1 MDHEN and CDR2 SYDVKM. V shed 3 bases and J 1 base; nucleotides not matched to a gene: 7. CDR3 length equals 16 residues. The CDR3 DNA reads TGTGCCAGCAGTTTTCTGGCGGGAGGGCCATCCTACGAGCAGTACTTC. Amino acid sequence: CASSFLAGGPSYEQYF. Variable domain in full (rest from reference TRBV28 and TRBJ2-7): DVKVTQSSRYLVKRTGEKVFLECVQDMDHENMFWYRQDPGLGLRLIYFSYDVKMKEKGDIPEGYSVSREKKERFSLILESASTNQTSMYLCASSFLAGGPSYEQYFGPGTRLTVT.

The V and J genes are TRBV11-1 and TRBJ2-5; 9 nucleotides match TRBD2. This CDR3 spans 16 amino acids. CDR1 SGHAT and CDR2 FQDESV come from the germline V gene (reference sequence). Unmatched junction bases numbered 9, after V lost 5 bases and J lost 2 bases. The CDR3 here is CASSRTSGPYQETQYF. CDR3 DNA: TGTGCCAGCAGCCGTACTAGCGGGCCATATCAAGAGACCCAGTACTTC.

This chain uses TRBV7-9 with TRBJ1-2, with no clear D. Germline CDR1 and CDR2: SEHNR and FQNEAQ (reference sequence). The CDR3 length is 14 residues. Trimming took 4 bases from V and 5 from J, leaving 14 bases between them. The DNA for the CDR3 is TGTGCCAGCAGCTCGGGTATATCCCCATATGGCTACACCTTC. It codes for CASSSGISPYGYTF.

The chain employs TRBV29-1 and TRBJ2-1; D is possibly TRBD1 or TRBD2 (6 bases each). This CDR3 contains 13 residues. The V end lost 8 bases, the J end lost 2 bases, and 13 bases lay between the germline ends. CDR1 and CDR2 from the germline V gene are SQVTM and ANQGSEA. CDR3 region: CSTQGGTYNEQFF. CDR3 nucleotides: TGCAGCACCCAAGGGGGGACCTACAATGAGCAGTTCTTC.

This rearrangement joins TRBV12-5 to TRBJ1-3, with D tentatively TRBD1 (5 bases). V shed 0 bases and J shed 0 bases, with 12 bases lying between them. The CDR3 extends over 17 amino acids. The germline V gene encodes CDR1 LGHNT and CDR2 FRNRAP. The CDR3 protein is CASGLVERTYSGNTIYF. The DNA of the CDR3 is TGTGCTAGTGGTTTGGTAGAAAGGACATACTCTGGAAACACCATATATTTT.

The CDR3 DNA follows: TGTGCCAGCAGCGTAACGGCAGGGGTGAACACTGAAGCTTTCTTT. This sequence encodes CASSVTAGVNTEAFF. V is TRBV9 and J is TRBJ1-1; D is possibly TRBD1 (6 bases). Germline CDR1 reads SGDLS; CDR2 reads YYNGEE. V lost 1 base to trimming and J lost 0 bases, with 10 bases between them. The CDR3 is 15 amino acids.

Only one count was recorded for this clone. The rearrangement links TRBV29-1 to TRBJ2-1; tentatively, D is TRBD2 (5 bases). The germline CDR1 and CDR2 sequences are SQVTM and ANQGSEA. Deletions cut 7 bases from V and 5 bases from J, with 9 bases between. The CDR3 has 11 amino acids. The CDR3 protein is CSGGLNNEQFF. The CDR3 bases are TGCAGCGGTGGACTCAACAATGAGCAGTTCTTC.

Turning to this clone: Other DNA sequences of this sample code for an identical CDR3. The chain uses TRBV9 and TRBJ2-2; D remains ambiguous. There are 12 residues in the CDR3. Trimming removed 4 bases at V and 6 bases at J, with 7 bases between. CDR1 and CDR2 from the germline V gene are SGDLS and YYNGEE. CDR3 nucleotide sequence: TGTGCCAGCAGCCTCGGCGCCGGGGAGCTGTTTTTT. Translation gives CASSLGAGELFF.

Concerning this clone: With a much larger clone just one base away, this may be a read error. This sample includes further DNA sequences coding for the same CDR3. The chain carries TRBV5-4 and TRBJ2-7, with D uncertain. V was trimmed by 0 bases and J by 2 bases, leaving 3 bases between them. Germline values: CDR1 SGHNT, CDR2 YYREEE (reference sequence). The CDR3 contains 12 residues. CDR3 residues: CASSLGAYEQYF. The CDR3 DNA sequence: TGTGCCAGCAGCTTGGGGGCCTACGAGCAGTACTTC.